This T cell receptor (beta chain) was obtained from a study of shared clonotypes between healthy human individuals. Trimming removed 6 bases from V and 6 bases from J, with 15 bases in between. In germline, CDR1 is SNHLY, CDR2 FYNNEI. The CDR3 loop spans 15 amino acids. This table comes from immunoSEQ multiplex PCR, and its TCRdb copy is limited to in-frame clones, with some not included. The sample shows about 510,000 clones, around 79% of them seen only once. The gene calls are TRBV2 and TRBJ1-6; D may be TRBD1 (5 bases). The origin of this receptor is a woman aged 35 to 49 in good health. Some clones in this sample may be carry-over from other donors' samples. The specimen sequenced was PBMCs. CDR3 in amino acids: CASRSSGGINSPLHF. The CDR3 coding sequence is TGTGCCAGCAGGTCCTCTGGGGGAATTAATTCACCCCTCCACTTT.